The 16 T cell receptor beta chains given below trace back to one sample, sequenced in a study of metastatic and nonmetastatic thyroid tumors. Thyroid surgery had not been preceded by any treatment in any patient. TCRdb re-called the PCR reads with MiXCR. The sample has roughly 14,000 clones, roughly 30% seen once. The sample comprised tumor tissue. The receptors shown here come from a female donor with papillary thyroid cancer or a benign thyroid nodule (not recorded which). Some clones in this sample may be carry-over from other donors' samples.

This clone ranks as medium-sized. The chain joins TRBV4-1 to TRBJ2-5; a possible D gene is TRBD2 (7 bases). Germline assignment: CDR1 MGHRA and CDR2 YSYEKL. V lost 3 bases and J lost 5, with 16 bases in between. The CDR3 covers 15 residues. The CDR3 here is CASSQRGGGAETQYF. The CDR3 DNA is TGCGCCAGCAGCCAGAGGGGGGGGGGCGCGGAGACCCAGTACTTC.

This clone occurred a few times. V and J are TRBV7-6 and TRBJ2-2, with 11 bases matching TRBD2. The V gene end was trimmed by 5 bases and the J gene end by 2 bases; junction bases not matched to a gene: 16. This CDR3 has 20 amino acids. CDR1 and CDR2 from the germline V gene are SGHVS and FNYEAQ. CDR3 in DNA: TGTGCCAGCAGCCCTACGGGACTAGCGGAATCAAATTTCAACACCGGGGAGCTGTTTTTT. Translating gives CASSPTGLAESNFNTGELFF.

This clone was observed a few times. This sequence joins TRBV28 and TRBJ2-6; TRBD1 might be the D (6 bases). V was cut by 3 bases and J by 0 bases, with 9 bases left in between. This CDR3 comprises 16 residues. The germline V gene has CDR1 MDHEN and CDR2 SYDVKM. CDR3 DNA sequence: TGTGCCAGCAGTTTCACAGGGATCTCTGGGGCCAACGTCCTGACTTTC. This codes for CASSFTGISGANVLTF.

By proportion, this clone is medium-sized. The rearrangement links TRBV19 to TRBJ2-5; D not certain. V lost 3 bases and J 3 bases, leaving 8 bases between the germline ends. The CDR3 covers 13 residues. Germline assignment: CDR1 LNHDA and CDR2 SQIVND (reference sequence). DNA of the CDR3: TGTGCCAGTAGTATTCGACGCGAAGAGACCCAGTACTTC. Protein sequence: CASSIRREETQYF. The entire variable domain, with the rest obtained from reference TRBV19 and TRBJ2-5, is as follows: DGGITQSPKYLFRKEGQNVTLSCEQNLNHDAMYWYRQDPGQGLRLIYYSQIVNDFQKGDIAEGYSVSREKKESFPLTVTSAQKNPTAFYLCASSIRREETQYFGPGTRLLVL.

This clone is judged medium-sized (0.01 to 0.1%). The chain carries TRBV5-1 and TRBJ1-4, with no clear D. Germline V gene sequence: CDR1 SGHRS, CDR2 YFSETQ. The CDR3 runs to 13 residues. Between the trimmed V and J ends, which lost 2 bases and 6 bases, there was a span of 8 bases. CDR3: CASSFGSYEKLFF. CDR3 bases: TGCGCCAGCAGCTTCGGGAGCTATGAAAAACTGTTTTTT. Drawing the rest from reference TRBV5-1 and TRBJ1-4, the complete variable domain is KAGVTQTPRYLIKTRGQQVTLSCSPISGHRSVSWYQQTPGQGLQFLFEYFSETQRNKGNFPGRFSGRQFSNSRSEMNVSTLELGDSALYLCASSFGSYEKLFFGSGTQLSVL.

The chain has TRBV11-2 and TRBJ2-1; TRBD1 or TRBD2 may be the D gene (5 bases each). Trimming removed 5 bases at V and 8 bases at J, with 22 bases between. Germline V gives CDR1 SGHAT, CDR2 FQNNGV. The CDR3 has 16 residues. As DNA, the CDR3 is TGTGCCAGCAGCCACTCAGAGGGGTTGTTGTTTGATGAGCAGTTCTTC. As protein: CASSHSEGLLFDEQFF.

In this sample, this clone is medium-sized (0.01 to 0.1%). This chain joins TRBV20-1 and TRBJ2-7, with D unresolved. CDR3 size: 13 residues. Germline CDR1 reads DFQATT; CDR2 reads SNEGSKA (reference sequence). Trimming cost V 0 bases and J 7 bases, with 13 bases left between them. CDR3 in amino acids: CSARDYPRREQYF. In DNA form, the CDR3 reads TGCAGTGCTAGAGATTATCCTCGTCGGGAGCAGTACTTC.

This clone was seen many times. This chain uses TRBV6-2 or TRBV6-3 with TRBJ2-7; D remains unclear. Between the trimmed V and J ends, which lost 6 bases and 4 bases, there was a span of 19 bases. The CDR3 runs to 15 residues. CDR1 is MNHEY and CDR2 is SVGEGT in the germline V gene. As DNA, the CDR3 is TGTGCCAGCAGCATTAGGGCTACAGCATTATACGAGCAGTACTTC. The encoded protein is CASSIRATALYEQYF.

The chain recombines TRBV7-8 with TRBJ2-7; 9 positions match TRBD1. In germline, CDR1 is SGHVS, CDR2 FQNEAQ. The length of the CDR3 is 15 residues. V lost 6 bases to trimming and J lost 5 bases; unmatched junction nucleotides: 11. The CDR3 region is CASSRTGTGIHEQYF. Written as DNA, the CDR3 is TGTGCCAGCAGTCGTACCGGGACAGGGATCCACGAGCAGTACTTC.

The chain couples TRBV3-1 to TRBJ1-2; no definite D call. Trimming removed 4 bases at V and 8 bases at J, with 14 bases between. The germline V gene has CDR1 LGHDT and CDR2 YNNKEL (reference sequence). The CDR3 covers 13 residues. The CDR3 sequence: CASSRAGAEGYTF. For the CDR3, the DNA is TGTGCCAGCAGCCGCGCGGGAGCGGAGGGCTACACCTTC. Supplemented by reference TRBV3-1 and TRBJ1-2, the full variable domain reads DTAVSQTPKYLVTQMGNDKSIKCEQNLGHDTMYWYKQDSKKFLKIMFSYNNKELIINETVPNRFSPKSPDKAHLNLHINSLELGDSAVYFCASSRAGAEGYTFGSGTRLTVV.

The chain has TRBV6-4 and TRBJ2-3; the D gene is possibly TRBD2 (7 bases). This CDR3 is 15 amino acids long. CDR1 is MRHNA and CDR2 is SNTAGT in the germline V gene. V lost 4 bases, J lost 8 bases, and 19 bases lay in between. CDR3 loop: CASSASGGGAVTQYF. CDR3 sequence (DNA): TGTGCCAGCAGTGCCAGCGGAGGGGGGGCCGTTACGCAGTATTTT.

This clone has a single count. The chain has TRBV7-3 and TRBJ2-5, with 12 bases lining up with TRBD2. With 6 bases clipped from V and 5 bases from J, the junction kept 7 bases outside the gene matches. CDR3 length: 15 amino acids. Germline CDR1 is SGHTA and CDR2 is FQGTGA. The CDR3 here is CASRSSGRADETQYF. In nucleotides, the CDR3 is TGTGCCAGCAGGTCTAGCGGGAGGGCCGACGAGACCCAGTACTTC.

V is TRBV4-3 and J is TRBJ2-3, with no clear D. The V and J ends lost 1 base and 3 bases respectively, with 5 bases between them. CDR1 and CDR2 from the germline V gene are LGHNA and YSLEER. The CDR3 has 13 residues. The CDR3 bases are TGCGCCAGCAGCCAAGTTCTAACAGATACGCAGTATTTT. Protein product: CASSQVLTDTQYF.

This chain uses TRBV20-1 with TRBJ2-7; the D is unclear. The CDR3 contains 15 residues. Germline V CDR1 and CDR2: DFQATT, SNEGSKA (reference sequence). Trimming pared 2 bases from V and 0 bases from J, leaving 14 bases between. CDR3 nucleotide sequence: TGCAGTGCTAGACAATTGGCAGCGAGCTCCTACGAGCAGTACTTC. Translation gives CSARQLAASSYEQYF.

The CDR3 DNA reads as TGTGCCAGCACTAGGGCGAACACCGGGGAGCTGTTTTTT. Translated: CASTRANTGELFF. This rearrangement joins TRBV9 to TRBJ2-2; D gene unclear. This CDR3 has 13 residues. The germline CDR1 and CDR2 sequences are SGDLS and YYNGEE. V gave up 6 bases and J gave up 0 bases, with 6 bases separating them.

The chain couples TRBV28 to TRBJ1-2; 7 nucleotides line up with TRBD1. The CDR3 is 13 amino acids. V lost 6 bases to trimming and J lost 4 bases; unmatched junction nucleotides: 5. Germline lookup yields CDR1 MDHEN and CDR2 SYDVKM. The CDR3 loop is CASRPGQLYGYTF. CDR3 sequence (DNA): TGTGCCAGCAGACCGGGACAGCTCTATGGCTACACCTTC.